This is a list of T cell receptor beta chains from one sample in a study of cytomegalovirus exposure and HLA in healthy donors. Libraries were prepared by immunoSEQ multiplex PCR; TCRdb keeps only in-frame clonotypes and omits some of them. The profile shows approximately 120,000 clones, about 81% of them singletons. The material sequenced was PBMCs. The receptors shown here come from a woman in her twenties or thirties in good health and CMV-seronegative. CDR3s leave out the opening cysteine and the closing phenylalanine or tryptophan. A D gene is named only where the DNA matches it firmly.

d_gene	v_gene	j_gene	CDR3aa
NA	TRBV14	TRBJ2-7	ASSQGSVSYEQY
NA	TRBV10-3	NA	AIRTGYEQY
NA	TRBV6-5	TRBJ1-2	ASSYPRGLNYGYT
TRBD2	TRBV10-1	TRBJ2-3	ASSPTKREGHVNTDTQY
TRBD1	TRBV18	TRBJ1-2	ASSPTGVGGYT
TRBD1	TRBV7-2	TRBJ1-2	ASSPRQGVDGYT
TRBD2	TRBV5-1	TRBJ2-3	ASSYSGRADTQY
NA	TRBV5-8	TRBJ2-7	ASSLGDNYEQY
TRBD1	TRBV19	TRBJ1-5	ASTDRGNQPQH
TRBD2	TRBV6-5	TRBJ2-2	ASSGLAGTGELF
TRBD2	TRBV18	TRBJ2-1	ASSPRLAGIYNEQF
NA	TRBV5-1	TRBJ1-1	ASTQTGRDTEAF
TRBD1	TRBV6-6	TRBJ2-3	ASRLTGWTDTQY
TRBD1	TRBV9	TRBJ1-1	ASSAATGANTEAF
NA	TRBV5-1	TRBJ2-3	ASSAESDTQY
NA	TRBV10-1	TRBJ2-7	ASRRKDTVDPYEQY
TRBD1	TRBV18	TRBJ2-7	ASSPPRGQGGHEQY
NA	TRBV5-1	TRBJ2-2	ASSPFNTGELF
NA	TRBV2	TRBJ2-7	ASTTGTRRSYEQY
NA	TRBV7-2	TRBJ2-7	ASSLATREQY
TRBD2	TRBV6-5	TRBJ2-7	ASRVAGGNYEQY
NA	TRBV7-9	TRBJ1-2	ASSLNREGYT
TRBD1	TRBV30	TRBJ1-1	AWIVSDRRNTEAF
NA	TRBV10-3	TRBJ1-2	AISEPGYGYT
TRBD1	TRBV2	TRBJ2-7	ASRVGQGLYEQY
TRBD1	TRBV9	TRBJ2-5	ASSPGTATRETQY
NA	TRBV5-1	TRBJ1-4	ASSLQQRGPNEKLF
NA	TRBV11-1	TRBJ2-3	ASSLAPPGANTDTQY
TRBD2	TRBV10-3	TRBJ2-1	AISKGLAGGGNEQF
TRBD2	TRBV4-2	TRBJ2-3	ASSPLAGGPGDTQY
TRBD2	TRBV7-6	TRBJ2-5	ASSFAGEGETQY
TRBD1	TRBV5-1	TRBJ1-2	ASSSATGGGGGYT
TRBD1	TRBV10-2	TRBJ2-1	ASSELPGQTNEQF
TRBD1	TRBV7-9	TRBJ1-2	ASSLTMTGGLGYGYT
NA	TRBV19	TRBJ2-7	ASRETGNYEQY
TRBD1	TRBV5-1	TRBJ2-3	ASSPGTGGTDTQY
TRBD1	TRBV2	TRBJ2-1	ASSEALPGQGANEQF
TRBD1	TRBV27	TRBJ2-3	ASRGQGVDTQY
TRBD1	TRBV10-2	TRBJ1-1	ASKGQGVNTEAF
TRBD1	TRBV9	TRBJ2-7	ASSNRDSSYEQY
NA	TRBV5-1	TRBJ2-1	ASSLGQGSYNEQF
NA	TRBV5-1	TRBJ1-6	ASSVNRENSPLH
NA	TRBV30	TRBJ1-2	AWSVGRLPYGYT
TRBD2	TRBV10-3	TRBJ2-5	AISRLAGEETQY
TRBD2	TRBV5-3	TRBJ2-2	ARSSIIFFIAGTTNTGELF
NA	TRBV7-9	TRBJ2-3	ASSSEVGGSGDTQY
NA	TRBV11-2	TRBJ2-3	ASSLRGGTDTQY
TRBD2	TRBV18	TRBJ2-7	ASSQTSGGKNEQY
NA	TRBV5-4	TRBJ1-2	ASSSSVEGGYT
NA	TRBV9	TRBJ2-3	ASSFGTIRDTQY
TRBD1	TRBV6-4	TRBJ1-1	ASLTGGTEAF
NA	TRBV29-1	TRBJ2-3	SVRGGRIDTQY
NA	TRBV9	TRBJ2-1	ASSAGGGGSIYEQF
TRBD1	TRBV6-6	TRBJ1-5	ASSMDRGHQPQH